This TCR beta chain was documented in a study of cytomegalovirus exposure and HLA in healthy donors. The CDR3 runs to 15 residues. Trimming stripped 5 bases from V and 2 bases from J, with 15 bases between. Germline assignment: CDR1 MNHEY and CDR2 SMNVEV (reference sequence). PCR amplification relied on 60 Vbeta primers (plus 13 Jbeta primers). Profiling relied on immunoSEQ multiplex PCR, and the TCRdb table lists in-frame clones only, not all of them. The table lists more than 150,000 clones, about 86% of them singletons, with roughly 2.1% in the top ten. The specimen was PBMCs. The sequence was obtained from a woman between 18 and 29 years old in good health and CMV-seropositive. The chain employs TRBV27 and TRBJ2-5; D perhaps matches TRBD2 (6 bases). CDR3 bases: TGTGCCAGCAGTGGGACTTCGGTCATTCAAGAGACCCAGTACTTC. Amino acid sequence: CASSGTSVIQETQYF.